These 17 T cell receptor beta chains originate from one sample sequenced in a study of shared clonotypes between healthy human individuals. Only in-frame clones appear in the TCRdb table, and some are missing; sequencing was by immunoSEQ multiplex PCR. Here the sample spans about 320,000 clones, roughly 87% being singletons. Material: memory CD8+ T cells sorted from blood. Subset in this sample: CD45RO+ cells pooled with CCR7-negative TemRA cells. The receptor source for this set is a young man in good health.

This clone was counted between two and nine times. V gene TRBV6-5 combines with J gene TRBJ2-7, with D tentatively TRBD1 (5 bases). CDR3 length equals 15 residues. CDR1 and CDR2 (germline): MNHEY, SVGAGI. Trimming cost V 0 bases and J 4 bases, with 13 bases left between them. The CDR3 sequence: CASSYSLARAYEQYF. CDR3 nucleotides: TGTGCCAGCAGTTACTCCCTTGCCAGGGCGTACGAGCAGTACTTC.

The CDR3 DNA is TGTGCCAGCAGTGACTCAAGCGGGGGGGGCTCAGATACGCAGTATTTT. Amino acid sequence: CASSDSSGGGSDTQYF. The chain is built from TRBV6-4 and TRBJ2-3; TRBD2 matches at 10 bases. Per germline, CDR1 MRHNA and CDR2 SNTAGT. V shed 0 bases, J shed 4 bases, and the junction held 4 bases outside the gene matches. The CDR3 extends over 16 amino acids.

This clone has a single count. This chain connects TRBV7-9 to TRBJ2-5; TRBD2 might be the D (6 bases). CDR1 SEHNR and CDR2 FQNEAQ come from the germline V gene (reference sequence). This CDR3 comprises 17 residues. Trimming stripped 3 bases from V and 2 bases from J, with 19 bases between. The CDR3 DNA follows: TGTGCCAGCAGCTTTCAGAGACTAGTAATGGGTCAAGAGACCCAGTACTTC. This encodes CASSFQRLVMGQETQYF.

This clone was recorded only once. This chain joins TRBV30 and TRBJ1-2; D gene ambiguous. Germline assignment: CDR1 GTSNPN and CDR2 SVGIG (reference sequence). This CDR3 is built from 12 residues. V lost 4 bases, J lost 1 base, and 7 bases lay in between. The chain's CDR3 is CAWIAVNYGYTF. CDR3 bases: TGTGCCTGGATCGCCGTTAACTATGGCTACACCTTC.

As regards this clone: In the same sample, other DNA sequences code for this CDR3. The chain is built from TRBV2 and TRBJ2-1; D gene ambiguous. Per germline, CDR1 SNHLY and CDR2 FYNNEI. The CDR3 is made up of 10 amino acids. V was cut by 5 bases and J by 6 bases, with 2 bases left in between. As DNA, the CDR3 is TGTGCCAGCAGTCTCAATGAGCAGTTCTTC. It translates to CASSLNEQFF. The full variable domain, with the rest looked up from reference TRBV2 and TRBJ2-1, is EPEVTQTPSHQVTQMGQEVILRCVPISNHLYFYWYRQILGQKVEFLVSFYNNEISEKSEIFDDQFSVERPDGSNFTLKIRSTKLEDSAMYFCASSLNEQFFGPGTRLTVL.

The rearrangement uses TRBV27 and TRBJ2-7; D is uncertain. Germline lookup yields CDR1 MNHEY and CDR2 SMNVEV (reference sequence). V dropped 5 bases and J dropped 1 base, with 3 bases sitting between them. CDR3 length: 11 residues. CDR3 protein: CASSPSYEQYF. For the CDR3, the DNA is TGTGCCAGCAGTCCATCCTACGAGCAGTACTTC.

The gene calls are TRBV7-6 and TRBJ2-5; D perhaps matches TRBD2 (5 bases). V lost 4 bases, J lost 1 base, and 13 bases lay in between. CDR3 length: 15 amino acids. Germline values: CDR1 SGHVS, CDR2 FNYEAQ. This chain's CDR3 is CASSWIRGVQETQYF. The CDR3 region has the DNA TGTGCCAGCAGCTGGATTCGGGGAGTCCAAGAGACCCAGTACTTC.

The CDR3 protein is CASSLGASSYYEQYF. CDR3 sequence (DNA): TGTGCCAGCAGCTTGGGTGCTAGCTCATACTACGAGCAGTACTTC. V usage is TRBV7-8 and J usage is TRBJ2-7; TRBD2 might be the D (5 bases). Germline loops: CDR1 SGHVS, CDR2 FQNEAQ. V was clipped by 3 bases and J by 3 bases, with 15 bases between them. This CDR3 is 15 amino acids long.

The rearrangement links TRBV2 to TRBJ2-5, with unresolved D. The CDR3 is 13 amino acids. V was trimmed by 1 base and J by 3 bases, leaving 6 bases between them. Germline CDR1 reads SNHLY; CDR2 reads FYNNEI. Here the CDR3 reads CASSEVGEETQYF. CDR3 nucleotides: TGTGCCAGCAGTGAAGTTGGCGAAGAGACCCAGTACTTC.

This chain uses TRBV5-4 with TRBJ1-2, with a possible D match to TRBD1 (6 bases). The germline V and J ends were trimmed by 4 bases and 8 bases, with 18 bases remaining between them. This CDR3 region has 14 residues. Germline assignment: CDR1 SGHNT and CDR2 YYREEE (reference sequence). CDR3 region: CASSHEGGFDGYTF. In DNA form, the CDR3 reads TGTGCCAGCAGCCACGAGGGGGGGTTCGACGGCTACACCTTC.

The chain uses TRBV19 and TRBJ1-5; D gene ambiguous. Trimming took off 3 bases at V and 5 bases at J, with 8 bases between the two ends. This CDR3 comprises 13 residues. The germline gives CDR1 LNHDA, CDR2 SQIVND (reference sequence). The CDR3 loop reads CASSIFGYQPQHF. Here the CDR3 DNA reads TGTGCCAGTAGTATCTTTGGATATCAGCCCCAGCATTTT.

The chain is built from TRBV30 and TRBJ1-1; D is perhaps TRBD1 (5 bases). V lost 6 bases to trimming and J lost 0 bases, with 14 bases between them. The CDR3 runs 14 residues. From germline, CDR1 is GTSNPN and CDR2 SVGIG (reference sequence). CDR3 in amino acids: CACSAGTVNTEAFF. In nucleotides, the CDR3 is TGTGCCTGCTCCGCCGGGACGGTGAACACTGAAGCTTTCTTT.

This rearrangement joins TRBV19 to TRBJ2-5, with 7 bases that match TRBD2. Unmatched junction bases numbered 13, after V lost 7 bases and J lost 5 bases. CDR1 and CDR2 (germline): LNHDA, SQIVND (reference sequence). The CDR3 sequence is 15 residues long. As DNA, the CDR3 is TGTGCCAGTACCGCGACTAGCCGGGCAATTGAGACCCAGTACTTC. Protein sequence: CASTATSRAIETQYF.

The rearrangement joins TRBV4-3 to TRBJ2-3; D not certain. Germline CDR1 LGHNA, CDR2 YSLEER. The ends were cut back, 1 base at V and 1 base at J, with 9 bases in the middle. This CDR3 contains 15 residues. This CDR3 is CASSQGPGRTDTQYF. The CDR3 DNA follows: TGCGCCAGCAGCCAAGGTCCAGGTCGCACAGATACGCAGTATTTT.

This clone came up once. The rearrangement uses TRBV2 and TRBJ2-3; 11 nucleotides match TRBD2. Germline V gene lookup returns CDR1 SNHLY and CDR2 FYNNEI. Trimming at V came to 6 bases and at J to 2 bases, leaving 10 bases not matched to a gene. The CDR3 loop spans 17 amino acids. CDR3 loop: CASRVIAGGGFTDTQYF. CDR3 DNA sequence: TGTGCCAGCAGAGTTATAGCGGGAGGGGGTTTCACAGATACGCAGTATTTT.

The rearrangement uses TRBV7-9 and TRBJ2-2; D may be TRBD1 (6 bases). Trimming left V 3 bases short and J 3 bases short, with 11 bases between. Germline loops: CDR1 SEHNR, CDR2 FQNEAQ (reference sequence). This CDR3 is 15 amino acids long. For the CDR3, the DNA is TGTGCCAGCAGCTTTGCTGGGGGCTACACCGGGGAGCTGTTTTTT. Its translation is CASSFAGGYTGELFF.

CDR3 DNA: TGTGCCAGTAGTGGGAACACTGAAGCTTTCTTT. This sequence encodes CASSGNTEAFF. J is TRBJ1-1 and V is TRBV19; D is undetermined. The germline CDR1 and CDR2 sequences are LNHDA and SQIVND (reference sequence). Trimming stripped 5 bases from V and 1 base from J, with 2 bases between. The CDR3 extends over 11 amino acids.